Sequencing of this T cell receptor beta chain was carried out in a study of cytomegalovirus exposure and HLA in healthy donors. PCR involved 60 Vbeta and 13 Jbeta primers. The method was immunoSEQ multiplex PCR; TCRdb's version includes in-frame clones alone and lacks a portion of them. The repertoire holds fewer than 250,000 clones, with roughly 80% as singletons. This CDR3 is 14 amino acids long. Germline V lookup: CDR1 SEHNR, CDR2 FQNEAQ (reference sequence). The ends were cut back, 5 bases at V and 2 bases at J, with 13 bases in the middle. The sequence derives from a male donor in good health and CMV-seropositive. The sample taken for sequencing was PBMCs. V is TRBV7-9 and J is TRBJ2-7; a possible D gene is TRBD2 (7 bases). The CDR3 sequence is CASSPSGGAYEQYF. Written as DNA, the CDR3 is TGTGCCAGCAGCCCCTCGGGGGGCGCCTACGAGCAGTACTTC.